Below, 20 T cell receptor beta chains from the same sample are listed, as sequenced in a study of blood T cell repertoires in COVID-19. Sequenced by immunoSEQ multiplex PCR; TCRdb stores in-frame clones only, minus some. The table shows more than 110,000 clones, with about 87% occurring only once. The material sequenced was peripheral blood. The receptors shown here come from a woman in her thirties or forties with acute or convalescent COVID-19.

J is TRBJ1-1 and V is TRBV19, with D perhaps matching TRBD1 (6 bases). The germline V gene encodes CDR1 LNHDA and CDR2 SQIVND (reference sequence). The CDR3 has 14 residues. The germline V and J ends were trimmed by 6 bases and 5 bases, with 16 bases remaining between them. The chain's CDR3 is CASRLTGKRTEAFF. As DNA, the CDR3 is TGTGCCAGTAGGTTGACAGGCAAGAGGACTGAAGCTTTCTTT.

The chain has TRBV7-2 and TRBJ2-5; 7 positions match TRBD2. The V gene end was trimmed by 5 bases and the J gene end by 7 bases; junction bases not matched to a gene: 16. The CDR3 contains 16 residues. Germline loops: CDR1 SGHTA, CDR2 FQGNSA. The CDR3 DNA reads TGTGCCAGCAGCCCCACACGGGGGAGGGCCCCGGGGACCCAGTACTTC. Translation gives CASSPTRGRAPGTQYF.

The chain is built from TRBV11-3 and TRBJ2-2, with a possible D match to TRBD2 (5 bases). Trimming shortened V by 5 bases and J by 4 bases, and 8 bases separated the two germline ends. The length of the CDR3 is 13 residues. Germline lookup yields CDR1 SGHNT and CDR2 YENEEA. CDR3 coding DNA: TGTGCCAGCAGCCCACGGGGCACCGGGGAGCTGTTTTTT. Protein sequence: CASSPRGTGELFF.

The chain is built from TRBV5-1 and TRBJ2-5; D might be TRBD2 (6 bases). CDR3 length: 14 amino acids. Germline CDR1 reads SGHRS; CDR2 reads YFSETQ. The V end was cut by 4 bases, the J end by 0 bases, with 10 bases between. The CDR3 reads CASSPRDYQETQYF. The DNA of the CDR3 is TGCGCCAGCAGCCCCCGGGACTACCAAGAGACCCAGTACTTC.

The chain joins TRBV18 to TRBJ1-3; D remains ambiguous. The CDR3 contains 17 residues. Trimming left V 3 bases short and J 0 bases short, with 15 bases between. Germline assignment: CDR1 KGHSH and CDR2 LQKENI. The CDR3 is CASSPNLRSSSGNTIYF. CDR3 nucleotide sequence: TGTGCCAGCTCACCGAATCTGAGGAGTAGCTCTGGAAACACCATATATTTT.

This CDR3 reads CASSELGLSNQPQHF. CDR3 nucleotides: TGTGCCAGCAGTGAACTCGGTCTTAGCAATCAGCCCCAGCATTTT. The V call is TRBV6-1, the J call TRBJ1-5; D uncertain. CDR1 is MNHNS, CDR2 SASEGT, per germline. The CDR3 extends over 15 amino acids. V was pared by 2 bases and J by 0 bases, with 8 bases between.

This clone appeared a single time. The chain is built from TRBV5-4 and TRBJ2-7; TRBD1 matches 9 bases. J gave up 1 base and V 4 bases, and 6 bases lay outside the gene matches. CDR3 length: 15 residues. Germline V gene sequence: CDR1 SGHNT, CDR2 YYREEE (reference sequence). For the CDR3, the DNA is TGTGCCAGCAGCGGCGGGACAGGGCGATCCTACGAGCAGTACTTC. Its translation: CASSGGTGRSYEQYF.

CDR3 protein: CAISEPTVSYEQYF. The CDR3, as DNA: TGTGCCATCAGTGAGCCGACAGTCTCCTACGAGCAGTACTTC. This sequence joins TRBV10-3 and TRBJ2-7; a possible D gene is TRBD1 (5 bases). Germline CDR1 reads ENHRY; CDR2 reads SYGVKD. V was clipped by 2 bases and J by 0 bases, with 8 bases between them. The CDR3 extends over 14 amino acids.

The rearrangement uses TRBV18 and TRBJ1-6; the D gene is possibly TRBD1 (6 bases). CDR1 and CDR2 from the germline V gene are KGHSH and LQKENI. V was clipped by 5 bases and J by 6 bases, with 20 bases between them. There are 17 residues in the CDR3. CDR3 sequence (DNA): TGTGCCAGCTCAATGGTACAGGGCGTTCGGGGTAATTCACCCCTCCACTTT. Protein product: CASSMVQGVRGNSPLHF.

The J gene is TRBJ2-3, the V gene TRBV5-6; D possibly corresponds to TRBD2 (6 bases). Germline loops: CDR1 SGHDT, CDR2 YYEEEE. V lost 3 bases to trimming and J lost 1 base, with 15 bases between them. This CDR3 has 16 residues. The CDR3 sequence: CASSSRGTGRTDTQYF. CDR3 coding DNA: TGTGCCAGCAGCTCCCGGGGGACGGGGCGCACAGATACGCAGTATTTT.

V and J are TRBV5-1 and TRBJ2-7; 7 bases line up with TRBD2. Per the germline V gene, CDR1 is SGHRS and CDR2 is YFSETQ. Germline trimming cut 3 bases from V and 2 bases from J; bases unmatched to any gene: 2. This CDR3 has 13 residues. CDR3 sequence: CASSWGTTYEQYF. The CDR3 DNA sequence: TGCGCCAGCAGCTGGGGGACTACCTACGAGCAGTACTTC.

The chain has TRBV11-3 and TRBJ2-1; TRBD2 matches 7 bases. The CDR3 extends over 13 amino acids. Germline V lookup: CDR1 SGHNT, CDR2 YENEEA. Unmatched junction bases numbered 4, after V lost 3 bases and J lost 8 bases. DNA for the CDR3: TGTGCCAGCAGCTTTGGGACTACTTATGAGCAGTTCTTC. Its translation is CASSFGTTYEQFF.

This clone was recorded once. The chain is built from TRBV6-2 or TRBV6-3 and TRBJ2-1; 12 bases are a match to TRBD1. The CDR3 loop spans 15 amino acids. CDR1 MNHEY and CDR2 SVGEGT come from the germline V gene. With 5 bases clipped from V and 7 bases from J, the junction kept 6 bases outside the gene matches. CDR3 coding DNA: TGTGCCAGCAGTCCAGGGACAGGGGGCTGGAATGAGCAGTTCTTC. Translating it yields CASSPGTGGWNEQFF.

The chain links TRBV5-1 to TRBJ1-5; 9 nucleotides agree with TRBD1. CDR1 SGHRS and CDR2 YFSETQ come from the germline V gene. CDR3 length: 14 residues. V dropped 5 bases and J dropped 11; count of bases not matched to a gene: 11. The CDR3 DNA is TGCGCCAGCAGTGTGGGGACAGGGAGAGAGTCCCAGCATTTT. As protein: CASSVGTGRESQHF.

The CDR3 DNA reads TGTGCCAGCAGTTTGCAGGGCAACACTGAAGCTTTCTTT. Its protein is CASSLQGNTEAFF. The gene calls are TRBV28 and TRBJ1-1; D is perhaps TRBD1 (5 bases). The CDR3 loop spans 13 amino acids. Germline lookup yields CDR1 MDHEN and CDR2 SYDVKM. Trimming shortened V by 3 bases and J by 2 bases, and 7 bases separated the two germline ends.

This clone occurred a few times. The chain has TRBV5-1 and TRBJ2-3; 11 bases map to TRBD2. CDR1 is SGHRS and CDR2 is YFSETQ in the germline V gene. Trimming at V came to 4 bases and at J to 2 bases, leaving 6 bases not matched to a gene. The CDR3 is 16 amino acids. CDR3 loop: CASSRGTSGSTDTQYF. CDR3 DNA: TGCGCCAGCAGCCGCGGGACTAGCGGCTCCACAGATACGCAGTATTTT.

This clone was seen just once. V is TRBV6-6 and J is TRBJ2-1; the match to TRBD1 covers 7 bases. CDR1 is MNHNY and CDR2 is SVGAGI in the germline V gene (reference sequence). This CDR3 comprises 14 residues. With V trimmed by 4 bases and J by 5 bases, 5 bases remained unmatched. CDR3 sequence (DNA): TGTGCCAGCAGTTCACGACAGGGTAACAATGAGCAGTTCTTC. It codes for CASSSRQGNNEQFF.

The chain has TRBV6-5 and TRBJ2-7; 9 nucleotides match TRBD1. The CDR3 totals 16 residues. The germline V gene encodes CDR1 MNHEY and CDR2 SVGAGI. V was pared by 0 bases and J by 6 bases, with 9 bases of the junction left unmatched. CDR3 coding DNA: TGTGCCAGCAGTTACTCATCCGGGACAGGGTCTGGCGAGCAGTACTTC. It is translated as CASSYSSGTGSGEQYF.

CDR3 amino acids: CASRGSGGFQETQYF. The CDR3 DNA reads as TGCGCCAGCCGGGGGTCGGGCGGTTTTCAAGAGACCCAGTACTTC. The chain is built from TRBV5-1 and TRBJ2-5, with a possible D match to TRBD2 (6 bases). This CDR3 has 15 amino acids. Per germline, CDR1 SGHRS and CDR2 YFSETQ. V lost 7 bases, J lost 2 bases, and 18 bases lay in between. The whole variable domain, filled in from reference TRBV5-1 and TRBJ2-5, reads KAGVTQTPRYLIKTRGQQVTLSCSPISGHRSVSWYQQTPGQGLQFLFEYFSETQRNKGNFPGRFSGRQFSNSRSEMNVSTLELGDSALYLCASRGSGGFQETQYFGPGTRLLVL.

V usage is TRBV6-6 and J usage is TRBJ1-4, with 9 bases fitting TRBD1. The CDR3 loop spans 14 amino acids. With V trimmed by 7 bases and J by 10 bases, 10 bases remained unmatched. The V gene's germline CDR1 is MNHNY and CDR2 SVGAGI (reference sequence). This chain's CDR3 is CASTQGQGSGKLFF. CDR3 bases: TGTGCCAGCACCCAGGGACAGGGTAGTGGAAAACTGTTTTTT.